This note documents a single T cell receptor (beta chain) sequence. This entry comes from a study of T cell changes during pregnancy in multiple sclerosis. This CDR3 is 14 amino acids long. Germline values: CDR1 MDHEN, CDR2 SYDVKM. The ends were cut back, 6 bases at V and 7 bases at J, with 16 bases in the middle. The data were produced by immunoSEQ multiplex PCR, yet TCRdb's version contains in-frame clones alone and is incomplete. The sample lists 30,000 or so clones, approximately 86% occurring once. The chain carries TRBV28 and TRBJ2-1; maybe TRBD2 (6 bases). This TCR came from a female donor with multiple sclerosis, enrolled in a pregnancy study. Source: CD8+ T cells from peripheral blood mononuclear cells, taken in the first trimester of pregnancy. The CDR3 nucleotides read TGTGCCAGCAGGATGATCCCGGAGGGGAATGAGCAGTTCTTC. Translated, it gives CASRMIPEGNEQFF.